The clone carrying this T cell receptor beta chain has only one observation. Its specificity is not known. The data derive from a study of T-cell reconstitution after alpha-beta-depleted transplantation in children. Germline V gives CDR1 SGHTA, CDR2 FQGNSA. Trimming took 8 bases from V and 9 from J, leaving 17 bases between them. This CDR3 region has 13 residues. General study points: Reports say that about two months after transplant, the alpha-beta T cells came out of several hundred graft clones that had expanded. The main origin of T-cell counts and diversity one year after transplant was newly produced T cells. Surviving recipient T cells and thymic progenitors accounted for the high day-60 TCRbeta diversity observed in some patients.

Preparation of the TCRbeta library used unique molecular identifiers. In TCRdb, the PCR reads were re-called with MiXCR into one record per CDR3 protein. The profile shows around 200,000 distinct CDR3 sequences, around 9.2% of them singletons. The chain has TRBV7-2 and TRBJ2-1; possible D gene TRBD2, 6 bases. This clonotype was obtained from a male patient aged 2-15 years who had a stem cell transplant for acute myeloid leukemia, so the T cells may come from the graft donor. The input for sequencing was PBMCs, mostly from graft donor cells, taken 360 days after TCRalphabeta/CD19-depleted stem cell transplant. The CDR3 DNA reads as TGTGCCAGCGCAACATCCTTGGAGGGTGAGCAGTTCTTC. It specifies CASATSLEGEQFF.